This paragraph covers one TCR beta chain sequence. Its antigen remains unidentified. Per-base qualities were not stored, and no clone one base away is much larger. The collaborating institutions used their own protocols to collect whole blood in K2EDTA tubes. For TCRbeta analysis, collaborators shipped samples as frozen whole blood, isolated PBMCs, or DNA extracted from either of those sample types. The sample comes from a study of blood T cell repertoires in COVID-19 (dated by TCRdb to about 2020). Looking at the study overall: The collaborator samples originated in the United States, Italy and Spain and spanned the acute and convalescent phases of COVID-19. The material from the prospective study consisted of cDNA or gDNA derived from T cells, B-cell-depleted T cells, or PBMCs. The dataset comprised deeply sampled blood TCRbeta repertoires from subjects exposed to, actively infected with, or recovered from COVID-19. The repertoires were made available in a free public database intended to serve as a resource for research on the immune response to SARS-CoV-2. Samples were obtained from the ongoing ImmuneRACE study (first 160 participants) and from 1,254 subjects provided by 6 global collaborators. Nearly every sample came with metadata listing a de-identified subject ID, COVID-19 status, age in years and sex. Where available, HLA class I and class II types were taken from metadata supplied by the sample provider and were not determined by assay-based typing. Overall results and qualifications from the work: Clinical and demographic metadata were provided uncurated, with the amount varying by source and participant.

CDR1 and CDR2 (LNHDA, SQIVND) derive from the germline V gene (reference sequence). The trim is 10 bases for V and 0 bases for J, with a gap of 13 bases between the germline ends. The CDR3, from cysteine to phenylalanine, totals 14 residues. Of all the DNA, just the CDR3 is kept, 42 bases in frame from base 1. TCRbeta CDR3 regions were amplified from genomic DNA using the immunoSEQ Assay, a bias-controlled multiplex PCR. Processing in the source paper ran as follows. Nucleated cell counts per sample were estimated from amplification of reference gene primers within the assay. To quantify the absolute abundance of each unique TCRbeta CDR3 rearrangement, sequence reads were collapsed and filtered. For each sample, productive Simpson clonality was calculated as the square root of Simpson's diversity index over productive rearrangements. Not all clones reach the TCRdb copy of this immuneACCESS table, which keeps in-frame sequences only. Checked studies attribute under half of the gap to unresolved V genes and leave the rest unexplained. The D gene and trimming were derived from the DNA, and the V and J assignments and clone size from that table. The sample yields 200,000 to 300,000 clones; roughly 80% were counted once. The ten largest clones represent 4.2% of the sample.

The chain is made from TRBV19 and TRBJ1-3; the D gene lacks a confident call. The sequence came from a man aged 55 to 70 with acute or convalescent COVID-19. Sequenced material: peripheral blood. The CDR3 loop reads CATQSGSSGNTIYF. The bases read TGTGCCACGCAGTCGGGGAGCTCTGGAAACACCATATATTTT.